The next 27 T cell receptor beta chains were all read from a single sample in a study of patients and donors after allogeneic stem cell transplantation. MiXCR was run by TCRdb on the RT-PCR reads, yielding one entry per CDR3 protein. Among 390,000 or so distinct CDR3 sequences, approximately 16% were seen once, and the ten largest hold around 7.9%. Sequencing used blood, either unsorted or a sorted T cell fraction (not recorded which). The receptors stem from a human donor who was either an allogeneic HSCT recipient or a stem cell or donor lymphocyte infusion donor (not recorded which). It is not recorded whose cells these are; they may come from a transplant donor.

This clonotype has ten or more counts. The chain joins TRBV20-1 to TRBJ1-2; D ambiguous. V was clipped by 0 bases and J by 5 bases, with 7 bases between them. This CDR3 has 12 residues. Germline V gene lookup returns CDR1 DFQATT and CDR2 SNEGSKA (reference sequence). The CDR3 nucleotides read TGCAGTGCTAGAGATCGGGGATATGGCTACACCTTC. Its translation is CSARDRGYGYTF.

This clonotype was found many times. The CDR3 region has the DNA TGCGCCAGCAGCCAAGAAGGGGGGGCATTCGGGGCCAACGTCCTGACTTTC. It codes for CASSQEGGAFGANVLTF. The V gene is TRBV4-1, the J gene TRBJ2-6, with D perhaps matching TRBD2 (7 bases). V dropped 0 bases and J dropped 4 bases, with 13 bases sitting between them. This CDR3 is built from 17 residues. Germline V gene lookup returns CDR1 MGHRA and CDR2 YSYEKL.

This clonotype has ten or more counts. The chain uses TRBV24-1 and TRBJ2-1; TRBD2 agrees at 7 bases. V lost 4 bases, J lost 5 bases, and 10 bases stayed unmatched. CDR1 is KGHDR and CDR2 is SFDVKD in the germline V gene. CDR3 length equals 16 residues. CDR3 in DNA: TGTGCCACCAGTGACCCCGTCGCGGGAGCGAACAATGAGCAGTTCTTC. Protein product: CATSDPVAGANNEQFF.

This clonotype has just a few counts. This chain joins TRBV4-1 and TRBJ2-6; 10 bases agree with TRBD1. CDR1 and CDR2 (germline): MGHRA, YSYEKL. After removal of 5 bases from V and 0 bases from J, the junction contained 10 bases not matched to a gene. This CDR3 comprises 19 residues. CDR3 region: CASSEYRTGGNSGANVLTF. CDR3 DNA: TGCGCCAGCAGCGAATATAGGACAGGGGGGAACTCTGGGGCCAACGTCCTGACTTTC.

This clonotype was seen a few times. The chain carries TRBV18 and TRBJ2-1, with 8 bases aligning to TRBD2. Germline CDR1 and CDR2: KGHSH and LQKENI. J gave up 7 bases and V 1 base, and 9 bases lay outside the gene matches. CDR3 length: 16 residues. The CDR3 is CASSPRPAGVGNEQFF. The CDR3 coding sequence is TGTGCCAGCTCACCACGGCCAGCGGGAGTGGGGAATGAGCAGTTCTTC.

This clonotype was seen more than once but under ten times. V gene TRBV27 combines with J gene TRBJ2-3; D is unclear. The germline V and J ends were trimmed by 2 bases and 0 bases, with 9 bases remaining between them. From germline, CDR1 is MNHEY and CDR2 SMNVEV (reference sequence). CDR3 length: 15 residues. CDR3: CASSLKDPSTDTQYF. The CDR3 DNA is TGTGCCAGCAGTTTAAAGGACCCCAGCACAGATACGCAGTATTTT.

This rearrangement joins TRBV3-1 to TRBJ1-2; D gene ambiguous. Trimming cost V 2 bases and J 1 base, with 17 bases left between them. Per germline, CDR1 LGHDT and CDR2 YNNKEL (reference sequence). This CDR3 has 17 amino acids. Here the CDR3 DNA reads TGTGCCAGCAGCCAATTGTTCGGCGGACCCGGTAACTATGGCTACACCTTC. Its translation: CASSQLFGGPGNYGYTF.

This clonotype was observed a handful of times. The V call is TRBV3-1, the J call TRBJ2-3; perhaps D is TRBD1 or TRBD2 (5 bases each). Germline lookup yields CDR1 LGHDT and CDR2 YNNKEL (reference sequence). V was cut by 1 base and J by 3 bases, with 17 bases left in between. The CDR3 length is 17 residues. This CDR3 is CASSQVPSGPLTDTQYF. The CDR3 nucleotides are TGTGCCAGCAGCCAAGTTCCATCGGGGCCCTTGACAGATACGCAGTATTTT.

Regarding this clonotype: A much more abundant neighbour one base away suggests this may be a read error. The chain links TRBV4-2 to TRBJ2-5, with D possibly matching TRBD2 (5 bases). This CDR3 comprises 16 residues. Germline V gene sequence: CDR1 LGHNA, CDR2 YNFKEQ. Between the trimmed V and J ends, which lost 1 base and 5 bases, there was a span of 17 bases. The DNA of the CDR3 is TGTGCCAGCAGCCAAGGTCTAGTACTAGGATCGGAGACCCAGTACTTC. Translating gives CASSQGLVLGSETQYF.

The rearrangement joins TRBV7-2 to TRBJ2-2; tentatively, D is TRBD2 (5 bases). Germline V gene data show CDR1 as SGHTA and CDR2 as FQGNSA. Trimming pared 1 base from V and 3 bases from J, leaving 9 bases between. The CDR3 is made up of 15 amino acids. CDR3 sequence: CASSLERTDTGELFF. CDR3 in DNA: TGTGCCAGCAGCTTAGAGCGGACCGACACCGGGGAGCTGTTTTTT.

There are many counts of this clonotype. The CDR3 nucleotides read TGTGCCAGCAGCTTGGACAAAGGGGGGAACACTGAAGCTTTCTTT. Translating it yields CASSLDKGGNTEAFF. The V call is TRBV5-6, the J call TRBJ1-1, with D maybe TRBD1 (6 bases). V was shortened by 0 bases and J by 1 base, with 10 bases between the two germline ends. This CDR3 comprises 15 residues. Germline CDR1 and CDR2: SGHDT and YYEEEE.

The CDR3 loop reads CASSLNPDGETQYF. The CDR3 DNA sequence: TGTGCCAGCAGTTTAAACCCTGACGGGGAGACCCAGTACTTC. The chain couples TRBV12-3 or TRBV12-4 to TRBJ2-5; unclear D gene. Between the trimmed V and J ends, which lost 2 bases and 5 bases, there was a span of 12 bases. This CDR3 has 14 amino acids.

Regarding this clonotype: A read error is possible here, since a much larger clone lies one base away. The V and J genes are TRBV12-3 or TRBV12-4 and TRBJ1-5; maybe TRBD1 (6 bases). The CDR3 runs to 14 residues. This CDR3 is CTSSSGQRNQPQHF. The DNA for the CDR3 is TGTACCAGCAGTTCGGGACAAAGGAATCAGCCCCAGCATTTT.

The J gene is TRBJ1-3, the V gene TRBV29-1; no clear D. The germline V and J ends were trimmed by 7 bases and 0 bases, with 13 bases remaining between them. The germline V gene encodes CDR1 SQVTM and CDR2 ANQGSEA. The CDR3 length is 14 residues. The CDR3 DNA is TGCAGCGCCTTGCTCGGACCCTCTGGAAACACCATATATTTT. Protein sequence: CSALLGPSGNTIYF.

This clonotype appeared a few times. The chain joins TRBV29-1 to TRBJ2-1; D perhaps matches TRBD2 (6 bases). The CDR3 length is 12 residues. Trimming stripped 7 bases from V and 9 bases from J, with 16 bases between. Per the germline V gene, CDR1 is SQVTM and CDR2 is ANQGSEA. In DNA form, the CDR3 reads TGCAGCGGGCAGGGACTGAACGGTGAGCAGTTCTTC. Translation: CSGQGLNGEQFF.

V is TRBV24-1 and J is TRBJ2-5; D unclear. Trimming removed 5 bases at V and 4 bases at J, with 10 bases between. This CDR3 comprises 13 residues. Per the germline V gene, CDR1 is KGHDR and CDR2 is SFDVKD. The chain's CDR3 is CATSAIGRETQYF. The CDR3 bases are TGTGCCACCAGTGCCATAGGCAGAGAGACCCAGTACTTC.

There are a few counts of this clonotype. The chain links TRBV2 to TRBJ1-1, with a tentative D call TRBD1 (5 bases). CDR3 length: 16 residues. V lost 5 bases and J 6 bases, leaving 22 bases between the germline ends. Germline CDR1 SNHLY, CDR2 FYNNEI. The CDR3 DNA follows: TGTGCCAGCAGTCCTAGGGACCGTCGTTTGGGGGCTGAAGCTTTCTTT. The encoded protein is CASSPRDRRLGAEAFF.

There are many counts of this clonotype. The chain has TRBV9 and TRBJ2-7; D unclear. V gave up 0 bases and J gave up 1 base, with 5 bases separating them. Germline V CDR1 and CDR2: SGDLS, YYNGEE. The CDR3 has 13 amino acids. This chain's CDR3 is CASSVGSSYEQYF. The CDR3 DNA follows: TGTGCCAGCAGCGTAGGATCTTCCTACGAGCAGTACTTC.

The chain uses TRBV7-9 and TRBJ2-5, with TRBD2 as a possible D gene (6 bases). In germline, CDR1 is SEHNR, CDR2 FQNEAQ (reference sequence). The CDR3 contains 13 residues. Between the trimmed V and J ends, which lost 6 bases and 2 bases, there was a span of 10 bases. The CDR3 bases are TGTGCCAGCAGTTGGGGACTGCAAGAGACCCAGTACTTC. As protein: CASSWGLQETQYF.

This clonotype turned up a few times. The chain recombines TRBV9 with TRBJ2-1; TRBD2 is a possible D gene (5 bases). The CDR3 contains 13 residues. Between the trimmed V and J ends, which lost 2 bases and 5 bases, there was a span of 8 bases. Germline V gene data show CDR1 as SGDLS and CDR2 as YYNGEE. This CDR3 reads CASSVRRDNEQFF. DNA for the CDR3: TGTGCCAGCAGCGTCCGGCGGGACAATGAGCAGTTCTTC. The full variable domain, its missing parts supplied by reference TRBV9 and TRBJ2-1, is DSGVTQTPKHLITATGQRVTLRCSPRSGDLSVYWYQQSLDQGLQFLIQYYNGEERAKGNILERFSAQQFPDLHSELNLSSLELGDSALYFCASSVRRDNEQFFGPGTRLTVL.

This clonotype was recorded many times. The chain is built from TRBV10-3 and TRBJ1-2; the D is unclear. The germline V gene encodes CDR1 ENHRY and CDR2 SYGVKD. This CDR3 is 11 amino acids long. V shed 2 bases and J shed 3 bases, with 1 base lying between them. The CDR3 protein is CAISEDYGYTF. CDR3 in DNA: TGTGCCATCAGTGAGGACTATGGCTACACCTTC.

Only a few counts were recorded for this clonotype. J is TRBJ1-1 and V is TRBV2, with D uncertain. CDR1 and CDR2 from the germline V gene are SNHLY and FYNNEI. The CDR3 contains 15 residues. V lost 6 bases, J lost 1 base, and 15 bases lay in between. The DNA for the CDR3 is TGTGCCAGCAGGAGCGGCCTCACTAAGAACACTGAAGCTTTCTTT. This codes for CASRSGLTKNTEAFF.

The rearrangement links TRBV5-1 to TRBJ1-2; D gene uncertain. The CDR3 is 14 residues long. Germline lookup yields CDR1 SGHRS and CDR2 YFSETQ. Between the trimmed V and J ends, which lost 4 bases and 4 bases, there was a span of 14 bases. The CDR3 nucleotides are TGCGCCAGCAGCGGGAGGGAACGGGTCTATGGCTACACCTTC. It is translated as CASSGRERVYGYTF.

V usage is TRBV2 and J usage is TRBJ1-1, with D possibly matching TRBD1 (6 bases). This CDR3 is built from 12 residues. V gave up 5 bases and J gave up 5 bases, with 9 bases separating them. Germline CDR1 SNHLY, CDR2 FYNNEI. In DNA, the CDR3 is TGTGCCAGCAGTTCAGGGGTAACTGAAGCTTTCTTT. Amino acids: CASSSGVTEAFF.

The J gene is TRBJ1-6, the V gene TRBV4-2; a weak D match, TRBD1 (5 bases). The germline V and J ends were trimmed by 3 bases and 8 bases, with 14 bases remaining between them. Germline lookup yields CDR1 LGHNA and CDR2 YNFKEQ. There are 15 residues in the CDR3. CDR3 in amino acids: CASSQAGAGDSPLHF. The CDR3 DNA reads as TGTGCCAGCAGCCAGGCCGGGGCAGGAGATTCACCCCTCCACTTT.

The chain has TRBV5-1 and TRBJ2-3; TRBD2 matches at 10 bases. The CDR3 contains 16 residues. Trimming took 4 bases from V and 3 from J; bases not matched to a gene: 8. Germline V lookup: CDR1 SGHRS, CDR2 YFSETQ. The CDR3 DNA sequence: TGCGCCAGCAGCGACCTTAGCGGGGGGAAGACAGATACGCAGTATTTT. It encodes CASSDLSGGKTDTQYF.

This clonotype turned up a few times. The chain couples TRBV11-2 to TRBJ2-3; D remains unclear. CDR1 and CDR2 (germline): SGHAT, FQNNGV. Between the trimmed V and J ends, which lost 1 base and 2 bases, there was a span of 7 bases. CDR3 size: 14 residues. The CDR3 loop is CASSLGFSTDTQYF. In DNA form, the CDR3 reads TGTGCCAGCAGCTTAGGATTCTCCACAGATACGCAGTATTTT.